A single sample is the source of the 8 T cell receptor beta chains below, sequenced in a study of early T cells in non-severe SARS-CoV-2 infection. One entry per CDR3 protein, called by TCRdb with MiXCR from the 5' RACE reads. The sample carries 100,000 to 130,000 distinct CDR3 sequences, around 10% recorded once. Source material: whole blood. The receptor source for this set is an adult who was a healthcare worker with PCR-confirmed SARS-CoV-2 infection or an uninfected control (not recorded which).

This clonotype was seen at least ten times. The chain couples TRBV12-3 or TRBV12-4 to TRBJ1-6; TRBD1 is a possible D gene (6 bases). This CDR3 is 13 amino acids long. V lost 8 bases to trimming and J lost 7 bases, with 12 bases between them. The chain's CDR3 is CASGTGPNSPLHF. DNA of the CDR3: TGTGCCAGCGGAACAGGGCCAAATTCACCCCTCCACTTT.

This clonotype was picked up many times. CDR3 sequence reads: CSVPAGSNEQFF. In DNA, the CDR3 is TGCAGCGTTCCGGCAGGGTCCAATGAGCAGTTCTTC. The J gene is TRBJ2-1, the V gene TRBV29-1, with D perhaps matching TRBD1 (5 bases). The CDR3 length is 12 residues. Trimming removed 5 bases at V and 6 bases at J, with 11 bases between. The germline gives CDR1 SQVTM, CDR2 ANQGSEA.

This clonotype came up a few times. The chain joins TRBV6-1 to TRBJ2-7; D perhaps matches TRBD2 (6 bases). This CDR3 contains 18 residues. V was shortened by 1 base and J by 2 bases, with 21 bases between the two germline ends. CDR1 MNHNS and CDR2 SASEGT come from the germline V gene. CDR3 sequence reads: CASSEGRYSGEVPYEQYF. DNA of the CDR3: TGTGCCAGCAGTGAAGGACGTTACTCGGGAGAGGTACCCTACGAGCAGTACTTC.

The chain recombines TRBV20-1 with TRBJ2-5; 7 nucleotides match TRBD1. The V gene end was trimmed by 6 bases and the J gene end by 1 base; junction bases not matched to a gene: 5. CDR1 and CDR2 (germline): DFQATT, SNEGSKA (reference sequence). CDR3 length: 13 residues. CDR3 residues: CSAPDRTQETQYF. The CDR3 nucleotides read TGCAGTGCCCCGGACAGGACCCAAGAGACCCAGTACTTC.

This clonotype was seen at least ten times. The rearrangement links TRBV2 to TRBJ2-7; weak D call: TRBD2 (7 bases). Trimming stripped 6 bases from V and 3 bases from J, with 21 bases between. The CDR3 totals 16 residues. The germline V gene encodes CDR1 SNHLY and CDR2 FYNNEI. The chain's CDR3 is CASSSLGGAAHYEQYF. In nucleotides, the CDR3 is TGTGCCAGCAGCTCCTTAGGGGGGGCCGCTCACTACGAGCAGTACTTC. The entire variable domain, with the rest obtained from reference TRBV2 and TRBJ2-7, is as follows: EPEVTQTPSHQVTQMGQEVILRCVPISNHLYFYWYRQILGQKVEFLVSFYNNEISEKSEIFDDQFSVERPDGSNFTLKIRSTKLEDSAMYFCASSSLGGAAHYEQYFGPGTRLTVT.

This clonotype was counted ten times or more. This rearrangement joins TRBV10-1 to TRBJ2-7; unclear D gene. V lost 2 bases to trimming and J lost 2 bases, with 13 bases between them. In germline, CDR1 is WNHNN, CDR2 SYGVQD (reference sequence). The CDR3 is 15 residues long. CDR3 region: CASSEVPQAAYEQYF. CDR3 in DNA: TGCGCCAGCAGTGAGGTCCCCCAGGCGGCCTACGAGCAGTACTTC.

V is TRBV5-1 and J is TRBJ1-2; tentative D call: TRBD1 (5 bases). Trimming stripped 0 bases from V and 8 bases from J, with 14 bases between. Germline-derived CDR1 and CDR2 are SGHRS and YFSETQ. The CDR3 runs to 14 residues. Here the CDR3 DNA reads TGCGCCAGCAGCTTGGGTGAGACAGTACGAGGCTACACCTTC. This gives the protein CASSLGETVRGYTF.

This clonotype has more than one count but fewer than ten. The chain joins TRBV20-1 to TRBJ2-7; D unclear. V was trimmed by 0 bases and J by 4 bases, leaving 1 base between them. Germline CDR1 is DFQATT and CDR2 is SNEGSKA (reference sequence). The CDR3 loop spans 10 amino acids. The chain's CDR3 is CSARDYEQYF. Written as DNA, the CDR3 is TGCAGTGCTAGAGATTACGAGCAGTACTTC.